A single sample is the source of the 28 T cell receptor beta chains below, sequenced in a study of blood T cell repertoires in COVID-19 (dated by TCRdb to the early 2020s). Receptor libraries were prepared by the immunoSEQ multiplex PCR assay. TCRdb stores this immuneACCESS table with in-frame sequences only. Part of the clones is absent; in the studies checked, under half of the shortfall reflects unresolved V genes, and no reason is known for the rest. For this sample the table gives 65,000 to 80,000 clones, of which around four fifths were detected only once. Over 9.5% of the sample lies in the top ten. Sequencing was carried out using peripheral blood. These TCRs come from a human donor in a cohort sampled during active COVID-19.

The CDR3 DNA reads as TGTGCCAGCAGTCCGGGGAGCCTAGGTGGCACTGAAGCTTTCTTT. Protein: CASSPGSLGGTEAFF. The chain links TRBV11-1 to TRBJ1-1; no clear D. V dropped 6 bases and J dropped 4 bases, with 18 bases sitting between them. This CDR3 comprises 15 residues. Germline V gene lookup returns CDR1 SGHAT and CDR2 FQDESV (reference sequence).

This sequence joins TRBV5-1 and TRBJ1-2; 7 positions match TRBD1. The CDR3 has 16 residues. V trimming: 1 base; J trimming: 8 bases; junction bases outside the gene matches: 14. The germline V gene has CDR1 SGHRS and CDR2 YFSETQ. CDR3: CASSLTTGMRLGGYTF. CDR3 nucleotides: TGCGCCAGCAGCTTGACGACAGGGATGAGGCTGGGAGGCTACACCTTC.

The rearrangement joins TRBV7-3 to TRBJ2-1, with TRBD1 identical over 12 bases. CDR1 and CDR2 (germline): SGHTA, FQGTGA. J was trimmed by 8 bases and V by 2 bases; bases with no gene match: 7. This CDR3 spans 16 amino acids. The CDR3 sequence is CASSLPGTGGGDEQFF. The CDR3 DNA is TGTGCCAGCAGCTTACCGGGGACAGGGGGCGGGGATGAGCAGTTCTTC.

This clone was seen only a few times. The chain employs TRBV5-1 and TRBJ1-2; 10 bases align to TRBD1. The V and J ends lost 0 bases and 6 bases, in that order; junction bases with no gene match: 2. The CDR3 has 14 residues. Per the germline V gene, CDR1 is SGHRS and CDR2 is YFSETQ. The CDR3 DNA follows: TGCGCCAGCAGCTTGGTGGGGACAGGGGATGGCTACACCTTC. Translating it yields CASSLVGTGDGYTF.

V gene TRBV3-1 (or the pseudogene TRBV3-2) combines with J gene TRBJ2-6; weak D call: TRBD2 (6 bases). This CDR3 has 15 residues. V lost 7 bases and J lost 0, with 10 bases in between. Per the germline V gene, CDR1 is LGHDT and CDR2 is YNNKEL (reference sequence). CDR3 DNA: TGTGCCAGCAACATCGGGAGCTCTGGGGCCAACGTCCTGACTTTC. As protein: CASNIGSSGANVLTF.

As to this clone: The junction and the germline gene differ at one end; a read error may be behind it. The V gene is TRBV5-1, the J gene TRBJ2-3, with D possibly matching TRBD2 (5 bases). Germline CDR1 is SGHRS and CDR2 is YFSETQ. CDR3 length: 15 amino acids. The CDR3 region has the DNA TGCGCCAGCAGCAGGGCTCCTCCTAGCACAGATACGCAGTGTTTT. Protein sequence: CASSRAPPSTDTQCF.

The V call is TRBV29-1, the J call TRBJ2-7, with 15 positions matching TRBD2. The length of the CDR3 is 16 residues. With 7 bases clipped from V and 6 bases from J, the junction kept 13 bases outside the gene matches. Looked up from germline, CDR1 is SQVTM and CDR2 is ANQGSEA. The CDR3: CSAGTSGGPTLGEQYF. As DNA, the CDR3 is TGCAGCGCCGGGACTAGCGGGGGGCCGACCTTGGGCGAGCAGTACTTC.

To note about this clone: The junction and the germline gene differ at one end; a read error may be behind it. V and J are TRBV7-8 and TRBJ2-7; 7 bases fit TRBD2. The CDR3 is made up of 15 amino acids. CDR1 SGHVS and CDR2 FQNEAQ come from the germline V gene. The CDR3 nucleotides read TGTGCCAGCAGCCTAGCGGATCCCGAGGCTGGCGAGCAGTACTTC. Its translation is CASSLADPEAGEQYF.

This clone was recorded once. The chain carries TRBV29-1 and TRBJ2-1; the D gene is possibly TRBD2 (6 bases). Between the trimmed V and J ends, which lost 4 bases and 12 bases, there was a span of 13 bases. Germline CDR1 SQVTM, CDR2 ANQGSEA. This CDR3 region has 11 residues. The CDR3 loop is CSVGTSGRQFF. As DNA, the CDR3 is TGCAGCGTTGGGACGTCCGGGAGGCAGTTCTTC.

The gene calls are TRBV5-6 and TRBJ1-2; TRBD1 agrees at 8 bases. The V gene end was trimmed by 0 bases and the J gene end by 2 bases; junction bases not matched to a gene: 0. CDR3 length equals 14 residues. Per the germline V gene, CDR1 is SGHDT and CDR2 is YYEEEE. This CDR3 reads CASSLGQGNYGYTF. In DNA, the CDR3 is TGTGCCAGCAGCTTGGGACAGGGGAACTATGGCTACACCTTC.

This chain links TRBV28 with TRBJ1-3; possibly TRBD1 for D (5 bases). The CDR3 contains 16 residues. Germline assignment: CDR1 MDHEN and CDR2 SYDVKM. V shed 3 bases and J shed 2 bases, with 14 bases lying between them. CDR3 loop: CASSFSGLGTGNTIYF. CDR3 nucleotides: TGTGCCAGCAGTTTTTCAGGGCTAGGGACTGGAAACACCATATATTTT.

The chain uses TRBV5-4 and TRBJ1-1; D uncertain. The V end lost 3 bases, the J end lost 0 bases, and 9 bases lay between the germline ends. CDR1 and CDR2 from the germline V gene are SGHNT and YYREEE (reference sequence). This CDR3 is 14 amino acids long. The CDR3 DNA follows: TGTGCCAGCAGCTCACGGGATATGAACACTGAAGCTTTCTTT. Translated, it gives CASSSRDMNTEAFF.

The CDR3 nucleotides are TGTGCCAGCAGCGTAGGCGAGGGGACAGGGAGAGAGACCCAGTACTTC. This gives the protein CASSVGEGTGRETQYF. This sequence joins TRBV9 and TRBJ2-5; TRBD1 agrees at 9 bases. Trimming took 0 bases from V and 4 from J; bases not matched to a gene: 7. The CDR3 covers 16 residues. Germline V CDR1 and CDR2: SGDLS, YYNGEE.

J is TRBJ2-5 and V is TRBV7-8; TRBD2 agrees at 13 bases. V gave up 0 bases and J gave up 5 bases; unmatched junction bases: 3. Germline-derived CDR1 and CDR2 are SGHVS and FQNEAQ. The CDR3 is 16 amino acids. CDR3 nucleotides: TGTGCCAGCAGCTTAGCCCTGACTAGCGGGGGGGAGACCCAGTACTTC. Encoded protein: CASSLALTSGGETQYF.

The chain recombines TRBV2 with TRBJ2-6; tentatively, D is TRBD2 (6 bases). This CDR3 has 15 amino acids. The germline V gene encodes CDR1 SNHLY and CDR2 FYNNEI. V dropped 4 bases and J dropped 1 base, with 8 bases sitting between them. CDR3 loop: CASSVGGSGANVLTF. The CDR3 DNA reads TGTGCCAGCAGTGTCGGGGGATCTGGGGCCAACGTCCTGACTTTC.

This clone was seen just once. Here the CDR3 DNA reads TGCGCCAGCAGCCCCGACAGGTACTACAATGAGCAGTTCTTC. It specifies CASSPDRYYNEQFF. The V gene is TRBV4-1, the J gene TRBJ2-1; maybe TRBD1 (6 bases). Trimming removed 4 bases from V and 3 bases from J, with 10 bases in between. The CDR3 extends over 14 amino acids. The germline gives CDR1 MGHRA, CDR2 YSYEKL.

This chain connects TRBV11-3 to TRBJ1-4; no reliable D call. This CDR3 is built from 14 residues. V was cut by 3 bases and J by 6 bases, with 11 bases left in between. Germline CDR1 and CDR2: SGHNT and YENEEA. The CDR3 spells CASSFTTRYEKLFF. As DNA, the CDR3 is TGTGCCAGCAGCTTTACTACAAGGTATGAAAAACTGTTTTTT.

In its sample, this clone was seen a few times. The rearrangement uses TRBV2 and TRBJ1-4; the D is unclear. The V and J ends lost 5 bases and 8 bases respectively, with 15 bases between them. Germline CDR1 reads SNHLY; CDR2 reads FYNNEI. This CDR3 contains 14 residues. CDR3 residues: CASSRGRYDEKLFF. The CDR3 DNA sequence: TGTGCCAGCAGTAGAGGCAGATACGACGAAAAACTGTTTTTT. The whole variable domain, filled in from reference TRBV2 and TRBJ1-4, reads EPEVTQTPSHQVTQMGQEVILRCVPISNHLYFYWYRQILGQKVEFLVSFYNNEISEKSEIFDDQFSVERPDGSNFTLKIRSTKLEDSAMYFCASSRGRYDEKLFFGSGTQLSVL.

The chain employs TRBV5-1 and TRBJ2-1; TRBD2 matches at 12 bases. CDR1 and CDR2 from the germline V gene are SGHRS and YFSETQ. V shed 7 bases, J shed 6 bases, and the junction held 8 bases outside the gene matches. This CDR3 region has 15 residues. CDR3 nucleotide sequence: TGCGCCAGCTGCCCGGGGGGACTAGCGGGCAATGAGCAGTTCTTC. This gives the protein CASCPGGLAGNEQFF.

The chain couples TRBV28 to TRBJ1-2; the match to TRBD1 covers 7 bases. With 2 bases clipped from V and 1 base from J, the junction kept 4 bases outside the gene matches. This CDR3 region has 15 residues. Per germline, CDR1 MDHEN and CDR2 SYDVKM. The CDR3 loop reads CASSLGTELNYGYTF. CDR3 bases: TGTGCCAGCAGTTTAGGGACAGAACTTAACTATGGCTACACCTTC.

The genes are TRBV5-1 and TRBJ2-3; 8 bases are shared with TRBD2. The CDR3 extends over 16 amino acids. The germline V gene encodes CDR1 SGHRS and CDR2 YFSETQ. Losses at the gene ends were 1 base for V and 4 bases for J; bases not matched to a gene: 8. The CDR3 sequence is CASSLIREGLSDTQYF. For the CDR3, the DNA is TGCGCCAGCAGCTTGATTCGGGAGGGCCTATCAGATACGCAGTATTTT.

The V gene is TRBV28, the J gene TRBJ2-7; D unclear. CDR1 and CDR2 (germline): MDHEN, SYDVKM. The V end lost 6 bases, the J end lost 3 bases, and 12 bases lay between the germline ends. There are 13 residues in the CDR3. For the CDR3, the DNA is TGTGCCAGCAGCCCCACCTATCGCTACGAGCAGTACTTC. Translated, it gives CASSPTYRYEQYF.

This clone was observed once. This rearrangement joins TRBV15 to TRBJ2-7; TRBD2 matches at 7 bases. Trimming removed 4 bases from V and 0 bases from J; junction bases left unmatched: 12. Germline V CDR1 and CDR2: LNHNV, YYDKDF (reference sequence). This CDR3 is 17 amino acids long. The DNA of the CDR3 is TGTGCCACCAGCAATCAATTTTTGCGGGGGAGCTCCTACGAGCAGTACTTC. Translated, it gives CATSNQFLRGSSYEQYF.

The chain combines TRBV9 with TRBJ1-2, with D unclear. The CDR3 runs 17 residues. Germline CDR1 is SGDLS and CDR2 is YYNGEE. Trimming removed 0 bases from V and 2 bases from J, with 17 bases in between. The CDR3 DNA reads as TGTGCCAGCAGCGTAGGGATGGAGTTCTCGGGGAACTATGGCTACACCTTC. Amino acid sequence: CASSVGMEFSGNYGYTF.

The V and J genes are TRBV19 and TRBJ1-5; 7 bases are a match to TRBD1. V lost 6 bases, J lost 4 bases, and 9 bases stayed unmatched. The CDR3 sequence is 15 residues long. Germline lookup yields CDR1 LNHDA and CDR2 SQIVND (reference sequence). For the CDR3, the DNA is TGTGCCAGTAGAGGCTGGGGGACAGATAATCAGCCCCAGCATTTT. It specifies CASRGWGTDNQPQHF.

The chain has TRBV18 and TRBJ2-2; TRBD2 agrees at 13 bases. With 6 bases clipped from V and 1 base from J, the junction kept 8 bases outside the gene matches. Germline assignment: CDR1 KGHSH and CDR2 LQKENI. The CDR3 has 18 residues. This CDR3 is CASSPRLAGGLNTGELFF. In DNA, the CDR3 is TGTGCCAGCTCCCCAAGACTAGCGGGAGGACTGAACACCGGGGAGCTGTTTTTT.

V is TRBV5-1 and J is TRBJ2-1; 11 bases are shared with TRBD2. This CDR3 contains 15 residues. Unmatched junction bases numbered 11, after V lost 5 bases and J lost 10 bases. Germline CDR1 SGHRS, CDR2 YFSETQ. The CDR3 DNA follows: TGCGCCAGCAGTTTTAGCGGGAGGGCCTTGGAGGAGCAGTTCTTC. It translates to CASSFSGRALEEQFF.

V and J are TRBV24-1 and TRBJ2-2, with D perhaps TRBD1 (6 bases). Trimming took 5 bases from V and 3 from J, leaving 12 bases between them. CDR1 and CDR2 (germline): KGHDR, SFDVKD. This CDR3 is built from 15 residues. Written as DNA, the CDR3 is TGTGCCACCAGTGCAGGGGCCTGGGACACCGGGGAGCTGTTTTTT. It codes for CATSAGAWDTGELFF.